The 14 T cell receptor beta chains below were found in one sample sequenced in a study of Graves' ophthalmopathy and Graves' hyperthyroidism. As the template, RNA transcripts were used to amplify TCR beta CDR3 regions. HTBI primers primed a first-round RT-PCR, and a second-round multiplex PCR followed. MiXCR, applied by TCRdb to the multiplex PCR reads, yields one record per CDR3 protein. The sample holds roughly 1.1 million distinct CDR3 sequences, 35% to 40% seen once. The sample comprised peripheral blood or thyroid tissue (not recorded which). Receptors originate from an adult man with Graves' hyperthyroidism.

This sequence joins TRBV6-6 and TRBJ2-7; D not resolved. The CDR3 sequence is 13 residues long. Germline CDR1 reads MNHNY; CDR2 reads SVGAGI (reference sequence). The V end was cut by 3 bases, the J end by 4 bases, with 10 bases between. As DNA, the CDR3 is TGTGCCAGCAGTTATCCAGGCCTTTACGAGCAGTACTTC. This encodes CASSYPGLYEQYF.

J is TRBJ1-6 and V is TRBV25-1, with TRBD1 matching over 9 bases. The CDR3 is made up of 18 amino acids. Trimming took 1 base from V and 7 from J; bases not matched to a gene: 11. Germline V gene sequence: CDR1 MGHDK, CDR2 SYGVNS. The DNA for the CDR3 is TGTGCCAGCAGTGAATTCCCGGGACAGGGACCGTCCAATTCACCCCTCCACTTT. Its translation: CASSEFPGQGPSNSPLHF.

The gene calls are TRBV7-8 and TRBJ1-3, with D unresolved. Germline CDR1 reads SGHVS; CDR2 reads FQNEAQ. V lost 6 bases to trimming and J lost 2 bases, with 14 bases between them. This CDR3 region has 15 residues. For the CDR3, the DNA is TGTGCCAGCAGACTTGACGTTTTAGCTGGAAACACCATATATTTT. Protein sequence: CASRLDVLAGNTIYF.

This clonotype turned up a few times. The genes are TRBV9 and TRBJ2-3, with D maybe TRBD1 (5 bases). Trimming removed 0 bases at V and 0 bases at J, with 8 bases between. Germline V gene data show CDR1 as SGDLS and CDR2 as YYNGEE. The CDR3 contains 15 residues. CDR3 residues: CASSVEGASTDTQYF. For the CDR3, the DNA is TGTGCCAGCAGCGTAGAAGGGGCGAGCACAGATACGCAGTATTTT.

This clonotype was seen at least ten times. The chain links TRBV2 to TRBJ2-7; D is unresolved. With 2 bases removed from V and 6 bases from J, the gap between germline ends came to 17 bases. This CDR3 is built from 15 residues. Looked up from germline, CDR1 is SNHLY and CDR2 is FYNNEI. CDR3: CASSERPARVGEQYF. The CDR3 bases are TGTGCCAGCAGTGAACGGCCCGCCCGAGTGGGCGAGCAGTACTTC.

The chain couples TRBV19 to TRBJ2-6; either TRBD1 or TRBD2 may supply D (5 bases each). CDR1 is LNHDA and CDR2 is SQIVND in the germline V gene (reference sequence). V gave up 5 bases and J gave up 6 bases, with 14 bases separating them. The CDR3 consists of 15 residues. CDR3 amino acids: CASSVGTGVANVLTF. Here the CDR3 DNA reads TGTGCCAGTAGTGTGGGGACCGGGGTGGCCAACGTCCTGACTTTC.

This clonotype was detected ten times or more. Relative to the germline gene, one junction end is altered; a read error may explain this. The rearrangement uses TRBV5-1 and TRBJ1-5; possible D gene TRBD1, 5 bases. Germline assignment: CDR1 SGHRS and CDR2 YFSETQ. The CDR3 consists of 13 residues. The CDR3 nucleotides are TGTGCCAGCAGCTTAGGAGGGGATCAGCCCCAGCATTTT. As protein: CASSLGGDQPQHF.

This clonotype was observed a handful of times. The genes are TRBV20-1 and TRBJ2-5, with D unclear. V lost 1 base to trimming and J lost 5 bases, with 11 bases between them. Per the germline V gene, CDR1 is DFQATT and CDR2 is SNEGSKA (reference sequence). CDR3 length equals 13 residues. The CDR3 reads CSARGVGPETQYF. The CDR3 DNA sequence: TGCAGTGCTAGAGGGGTGGGCCCGGAGACCCAGTACTTC.

The V gene is TRBV7-3, the J gene TRBJ2-7; D not certain. V lost 3 bases to trimming and J lost 0 bases, with 12 bases between them. CDR1 SGHTA and CDR2 FQGTGA come from the germline V gene. The CDR3 extends over 15 amino acids. This CDR3 is CASSLGRLNSYEQYF. The CDR3 nucleotides are TGTGCCAGCAGCTTGGGCCGGCTGAACTCCTACGAGCAGTACTTC.

This clonotype was counted a few times. A much larger clone lies a single base off, so this may be a read error. CDR3 DNA: TGTGCCAGCAGTGCCCGGACAGACCACGAGCAGTACTTC. Translated: CASSARTDHEQYF. The chain joins TRBV10-3 to TRBJ2-7; D might be TRBD1 (6 bases). This CDR3 is 13 amino acids long. Germline V lookup: CDR1 ENHRY, CDR2 SYGVKD.

This clonotype was recorded at least ten times. The chain joins TRBV25-1 to TRBJ1-6; D call uncertain. Germline values: CDR1 MGHDK, CDR2 SYGVNS. The CDR3 extends over 13 amino acids. V lost 1 base and J 7 bases, leaving 5 bases between the germline ends. The CDR3 DNA reads as TGTGCCAGCAGTGAATTAGGCAATTCACCCCTCCACTTT. Its protein is CASSELGNSPLHF.

This clonotype appeared many times. The chain joins TRBV19 to TRBJ1-5; D is uncertain. CDR3 size: 13 residues. V was clipped by 4 bases and J by 5 bases, with 9 bases between them. Germline loops: CDR1 LNHDA, CDR2 SQIVND (reference sequence). The CDR3 sequence: CASSSQSYQPQHF. Here the CDR3 DNA reads TGTGCCAGTAGTAGCCAGTCCTATCAGCCCCAGCATTTT. Together with reference TRBV19 and TRBJ1-5, the CDR3 gives the full variable domain: DGGITQSPKYLFRKEGQNVTLSCEQNLNHDAMYWYRQDPGQGLRLIYYSQIVNDFQKGDIAEGYSVSREKKESFPLTVTSAQKNPTAFYLCASSSQSYQPQHFGDGTRLSIL.

This chain uses TRBV4-1 with TRBJ2-2; 13 bases match TRBD2. The germline CDR1 and CDR2 sequences are MGHRA and YSYEKL. With V trimmed by 1 base and J by 7 bases, 9 bases remained unmatched. The CDR3 loop spans 18 amino acids. The CDR3 DNA sequence: TGCGCCAGCAGCCAAGGACCCTGGACTAGCGGGAGCATCGGGGAGCTGTTTTTT. It translates to CASSQGPWTSGSIGELFF.

The count of this clonotype is one. Mismatch with germline at one junction end may stem from a read error. The gene calls are TRBV19 and TRBJ2-6; D may be TRBD1 (5 bases). The CDR3 is made up of 13 amino acids. Germline CDR1 reads LNHDA; CDR2 reads SQIVND (reference sequence). The CDR3: CASSIFGANVLTF. CDR3 nucleotides: TGTGCCAGTAGTATATTTGGGGCTAACGTCCTGACTTTC. Combining the CDR3 with reference TRBV19 and TRBJ2-6 gives the whole variable domain DGGITQSPKYLFRKEGQNVTLSCEQNLNHDAMYWYRQDPGQGLRLIYYSQIVNDFQKGDIAEGYSVSREKKESFPLTVTSAQKNPTAFYLCASSIFGANVLTFGAGSRLTVL.